This TCR beta chain was observed in a study of cytomegalovirus exposure and HLA in healthy donors. Germline V CDR1 and CDR2: SGHRS, YFSETQ. The CDR3 totals 15 residues. V lost 0 bases, J lost 2 bases, and 2 bases stayed unmatched. This PCR relied on a set of 60 Vbeta primers and 13 Jbeta primers. TCRdb's copy holds only in-frame clones and misses some; the assay was immunoSEQ multiplex PCR. The repertoire has over 150,000 clones, roughly 80% of them found once; the top ten carry less than 2.5%. This sequence was found in a male donor in good health and CMV-seronegative. The chain employs TRBV5-1 and TRBJ1-5; 7 bases fit TRBD1. Sample: PBMCs. The CDR3 DNA sequence: TGCGCCAGCAGCTTGGATGGGACAGGCAATCAGCCCCAGCATTTT. It encodes CASSLDGTGNQPQHF.